These 22 T cell receptor beta chains originate from one sample sequenced in a study of blood T cells in healthy people across ages. The second PCR ran roughly 7 to 11 cycles with a sample-barcoded 5' primer and J-beta primers. TCRdb processed the 5' RACE reads anew with MiXCR; each CDR3 protein has one entry. This sample has roughly 830,000 distinct CDR3 sequences, with approximately 59% found just once. The sequenced material came from blood. The source is a young man in good health.

This clonotype occurred a few times. The V and J genes are TRBV12-3 or TRBV12-4 and TRBJ2-1, with 9 bases identical to TRBD2. The CDR3 spans 15 residues. V lost 7 bases to trimming and J lost 4 bases; unmatched junction nucleotides: 8. The CDR3 loop reads CASNNGRGGYNEQFF. The CDR3, as DNA: TGTGCCAGCAACAACGGGCGGGGGGGGTACAATGAGCAGTTCTTC.

J is TRBJ2-4 and V is TRBV12-3 or TRBV12-4; TRBD1 might be the D (5 bases). This CDR3 comprises 15 residues. V dropped 4 bases and J dropped 6 bases, with 16 bases sitting between them. The CDR3 region has the DNA TGTGCCAGCAGTTACAGGTCTCAGTCGCCAAACATTCAGTACTTC. Protein: CASSYRSQSPNIQYF.

The CDR3 sequence is CSARKAGRDGQPQHF. The DNA of the CDR3 is TGCAGTGCTAGAAAGGCTGGGAGGGACGGTCAGCCCCAGCATTTT. The chain is built from TRBV20-1 and TRBJ1-5; D possibly corresponds to TRBD1 (5 bases). CDR1 is DFQATT, CDR2 SNEGSKA, per germline (reference sequence). This CDR3 comprises 15 residues. V lost 2 bases to trimming and J lost 6 bases, with 17 bases between them.

This clonotype was observed a handful of times. This chain links TRBV21-1 with TRBJ2-4. TRBV21-1 is flagged as a pseudogene. This CDR3 contains 14 residues. DNA of the CDR3: TGTGCCAGCAGGCCAAGGTGCGGCAAAAACATTCAGTACTTC. This translates into CASRPRCGKNIQYF.

The CDR3 here is CAAGPGGGAEAFF. The CDR3 DNA sequence: TGTGCCGCCGGCCCGGGAGGAGGGGCTGAAGCTTTCTTT. This sequence joins TRBV7-8 and TRBJ1-1; possible D gene TRBD1, 5 bases. The V end lost 11 bases, the J end lost 6 bases, and 19 bases lay between the germline ends. The CDR3 covers 13 residues. The germline V gene has CDR1 SGHVS and CDR2 FQNEAQ. Variable domain in full (rest from reference TRBV7-8 and TRBJ1-1): GAGVSQSPRYKVAKRGQDVALRCDPISGHVSLFWYQQALGQGPEFLTYFQNEAQLDKSGLPSDRFFAERPEGSVSTLKIQRTQQEDSAVYLCAAGPGGGAEAFFGQGTRLTVV.

This clonotype has a count of ten or more. The chain has TRBV7-9 and TRBJ2-3; 9 bases line up with TRBD2. Per germline, CDR1 SEHNR and CDR2 FQNEAQ (reference sequence). V shed 1 base, J shed 10 bases, and the junction held 9 bases outside the gene matches. There are 15 residues in the CDR3. The DNA for the CDR3 is TGTGCCAGCAGCTTAGTTAGCGGGGGAGCCAATGCGCAGTATTTT. Protein: CASSLVSGGANAQYF.

The J gene is TRBJ2-1, the V gene TRBV20-1; 9 bases line up with TRBD1. This CDR3 has 15 amino acids. With 3 bases clipped from V and 10 bases from J, the junction kept 13 bases outside the gene matches. CDR1 is DFQATT, CDR2 SNEGSKA, per germline (reference sequence). The CDR3 DNA reads as TGCAGTGCTAGTTCCCGGGACAGGGTGTTGGGGGAGCAGTTCTTC. Translated, it gives CSASSRDRVLGEQFF.

The CDR3 is CASSLRTSEGYTF. CDR3 in DNA: TGTGCCAGCAGCCTGCGGACGTCGGAAGGCTACACCTTC. The chain recombines TRBV7-2 with TRBJ1-2; D gene unclear. Germline V gives CDR1 SGHTA, CDR2 FQGNSA. Trimming stripped 5 bases from V and 8 bases from J, with 15 bases between. The CDR3 sequence is 13 residues long.

The chain carries TRBV14 and TRBJ2-1; 7 bases line up with TRBD1. The CDR3 contains 14 residues. V lost 2 bases, J lost 6 bases, and 4 bases stayed unmatched. Per germline, CDR1 SGHDN and CDR2 FVKESK. CDR3 DNA: TGTGCCAGCAGCCAACGACAGGGACCCAATGAGCAGTTCTTC. The encoded protein is CASSQRQGPNEQFF.

The rearrangement uses TRBV15 and TRBJ2-7, with 10 bases fitting TRBD1. CDR3 length equals 15 residues. V lost 7 bases to trimming and J lost 2 bases; unmatched junction nucleotides: 8. Germline V gene sequence: CDR1 LNHNV, CDR2 YYDKDF (reference sequence). The CDR3 reads CATNHRDRGTYEQYF. DNA for the CDR3: TGTGCCACCAACCACCGGGACAGGGGTACCTACGAGCAGTACTTC.

The chain links TRBV7-2 to TRBJ1-2; D gene ambiguous. The ends were cut back, 10 bases at V and 5 bases at J, with 8 bases in the middle. The CDR3 sequence is 10 residues long. Germline CDR1 is SGHTA and CDR2 is FQGNSA. CDR3 sequence: CATGSYGYTF. The CDR3 nucleotides read TGTGCCACGGGATCTTATGGCTACACCTTC.

V and J are TRBV7-9 and TRBJ2-7, with 8 bases matching TRBD1. This CDR3 is built from 14 residues. Germline V gene lookup returns CDR1 SEHNR and CDR2 FQNEAQ (reference sequence). Trimming cost V 8 bases and J 6 bases; bases outside gene matches: 12. The CDR3 spells CASERPDRASEQYF. CDR3 DNA: TGTGCCAGCGAGCGTCCGGACAGGGCGTCCGAGCAGTACTTC.

This clonotype was counted only a few times. V usage is TRBV25-1 and J usage is TRBJ1-2; maybe TRBD1 (6 bases). V lost 3 bases, J lost 5 bases, and 16 bases lay in between. This CDR3 is 15 amino acids long. CDR1 is MGHDK, CDR2 SYGVNS, per germline. CDR3 region: CASSDHRESAYGYTF. CDR3 in DNA: TGTGCCAGCAGTGACCACAGGGAGTCGGCTTATGGCTACACCTTC.

This sequence joins TRBV20-1 and TRBJ2-3, with D possibly being TRBD2 (7 bases). The CDR3 totals 15 residues. Trimming left V 5 bases short and J 0 bases short, with 15 bases between. In germline, CDR1 is DFQATT, CDR2 SNEGSKA (reference sequence). CDR3 region: CSAPPGGASTDTQYF. The CDR3 nucleotides read TGCAGTGCTCCCCCGGGGGGCGCGAGCACAGATACGCAGTATTTT.

Concerning this clonotype itself: At one end the junction does not follow the germline gene, possibly because of a read error. The gene calls are TRBV7-3 and TRBJ2-1, with 9 positions matching TRBD1. This CDR3 comprises 16 residues. CDR1 is SGHTA and CDR2 is FQGTGA in the germline V gene. CDR3 in DNA: TGTACCAGCAGCCCCGGGACAGGGTTAGGCGACAATGAGCAGTTCTTC. This sequence encodes CTSSPGTGLGDNEQFF.

This clonotype has only one observation. The DNA of the CDR3 is TGCGCCAGCAGCCAAGAAACGATGGGGAACTACAATGAGCAGTTCTTC. As protein: CASSQETMGNYNEQFF. The genes are TRBV4-3 and TRBJ2-1; D uncertain. Trimming removed 0 bases at V and 3 bases at J, with 12 bases between. CDR3 size: 16 residues. Looked up from germline, CDR1 is LGHNA and CDR2 is YSLEER.

The CDR3 sequence: CATGRRINTEAFF. The DNA for the CDR3 is TGTGCCACAGGAAGACGGATTAACACTGAAGCTTTCTTT. This sequence joins TRBV28 and TRBJ1-1; D gene unclear. Germline CDR1 MDHEN, CDR2 SYDVKM. The CDR3 contains 13 residues. Trimming left V 10 bases short and J 2 bases short, with 14 bases between.

This clonotype was found once. This chain uses TRBV6-5 with TRBJ1-5, with 9 bases identical to TRBD1. V lost 5 bases to trimming and J lost 11 bases; unmatched junction nucleotides: 16. Germline CDR1 and CDR2: MNHEY and SVGAGI. The CDR3 contains 16 residues. The CDR3 DNA reads TGTGCCAGCAGTCCTGGGGACAGGGAATTACTGGGAACCCAGCATTTT. Translation: CASSPGDRELLGTQHF.

V is TRBV25-1 and J is TRBJ1-3; D might be TRBD1 (5 bases). The CDR3 consists of 14 residues. Deletions cut 6 bases from V and 0 bases from J, with 9 bases between. Per germline, CDR1 MGHDK and CDR2 SYGVNS. The CDR3 sequence: CASRDNLSGNTIYF. The CDR3 DNA follows: TGTGCCAGCAGGGACAATCTCTCTGGAAACACCATATATTTT.

This clonotype was observed a few times. The chain has TRBV12-3 or TRBV12-4 and TRBJ1-4; D gene uncertain. Trimming stripped 3 bases from V and 13 bases from J, with 18 bases between. The CDR3 is 14 amino acids. CDR3 sequence (DNA): TGTGCCAGCAGTTTTTACAGAAGTAATGAAGGACTGTTTTTT. This translates into CASSFYRSNEGLFF.

This sequence joins TRBV28 and TRBJ2-5; D is unclear. V was cut by 3 bases and J by 8 bases, with 7 bases left in between. The germline CDR1 and CDR2 sequences are MDHEN and SYDVKM. There are 11 residues in the CDR3. The CDR3 here is CASSLGPTQYF. For the CDR3, the DNA is TGTGCCAGCAGTTTGGGCCCCACCCAGTACTTC.

J is TRBJ1-2 and V is TRBV12-3 or TRBV12-4; D gene unclear. This CDR3 contains 13 residues. Trimming removed 5 bases from V and 4 bases from J, with 11 bases in between. The DNA for the CDR3 is TGTGCCAGCAGTGTCGGGAGTAGCTATGGCTACACCTTC. Amino acid sequence: CASSVGSSYGYTF.